The present T cell receptor beta chain was sequenced within a study of regulatory T cells in long-lasting Graves disease. The study, taken as a whole, reports: The study found lower TCR diversity in persistent Graves' patients than in newly diagnosed ones. Between persistent patients, about 2,500 public clonotypes were shared, exceeding the roughly 1,000 shared between new patients.

Indicated time point: persistent/refractory GD, antithyroid drugs over 5 years with positive TRAb. Researchers made the TCR library from RNA that was extracted from PBMCs. From an endocrinology department in Xi'an, China, came the patients. A remark on this clonotype: The antigen is not known.

Arm-PCR with iRepertoire HTBI primers amplified the CDR3 regions for these TCR beta libraries. TCRdb called the multiplex PCR reads again in MiXCR, with one record for every CDR3 protein. The table includes a few hundred thousand distinct CDR3 sequences, 20% to 25% detected once. This sequence originates from a woman between 40 and 55 years old with Graves disease. This specimen was peripheral blood mononuclear cells (PBMCs), taken when the disease was refractory, from a patient treated with antithyroid drugs.

For the CDR3, the DNA is TGCGCCAGCAGCTTGGATTGGCTTAATTCACCCCTCCACTTT. Encoded protein: CASSLDWLNSPLHF. The J gene is TRBJ1-6, the V gene TRBV5-1, with D hard to call. Trimming cost V 0 bases and J 6 bases, with 7 bases left between them. The V gene's germline CDR1 is SGHRS and CDR2 YFSETQ. This CDR3 is built from 14 residues.